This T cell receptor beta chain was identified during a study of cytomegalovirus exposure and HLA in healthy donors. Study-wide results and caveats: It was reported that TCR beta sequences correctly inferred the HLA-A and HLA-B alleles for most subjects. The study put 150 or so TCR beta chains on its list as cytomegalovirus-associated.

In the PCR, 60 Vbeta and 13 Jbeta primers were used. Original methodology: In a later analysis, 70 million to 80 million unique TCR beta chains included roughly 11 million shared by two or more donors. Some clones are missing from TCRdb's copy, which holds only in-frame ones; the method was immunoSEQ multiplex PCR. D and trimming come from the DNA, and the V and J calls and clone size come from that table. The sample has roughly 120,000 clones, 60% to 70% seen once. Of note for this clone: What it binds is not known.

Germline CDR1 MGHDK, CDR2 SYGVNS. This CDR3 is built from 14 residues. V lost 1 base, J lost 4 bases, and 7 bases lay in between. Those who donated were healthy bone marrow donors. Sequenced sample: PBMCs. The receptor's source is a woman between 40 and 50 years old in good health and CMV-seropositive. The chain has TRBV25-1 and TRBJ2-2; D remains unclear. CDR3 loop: CASSESGSTGELFF. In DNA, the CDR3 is TGTGCCAGCAGTGAATCTGGCAGCACCGGGGAGCTGTTTTTT.